This entry lists 30 T cell receptor beta chains sequenced from one sample in a study of blood T cell repertoires in COVID-19. Method: immunoSEQ multiplex PCR; TCRdb's copy keeps in-frame clones and lacks some. The data contain fewer than 200,000 clones, under 85% of them singletons. The material sequenced was peripheral blood. The receptors stem from a human donor in a cohort sampled during active COVID-19.

V gene TRBV6-5 combines with J gene TRBJ1-1; 7 nucleotides align to TRBD1. Germline-derived CDR1 and CDR2 are MNHEY and SVGAGI. Trimming at V came to 4 bases and at J to 2 bases, leaving 10 bases not matched to a gene. The CDR3 has 16 residues. This CDR3 reads CASSLTSHRGNTEAFF. In nucleotides, the CDR3 is TGTGCCAGCAGTTTAACTTCTCACAGGGGTAACACTGAAGCTTTCTTT.

In this sample, this clone turned up a few times. The V and J genes are TRBV18 and TRBJ2-7, with D perhaps TRBD2 (6 bases). CDR3 length: 12 amino acids. The V end was cut by 6 bases, the J end by 3 bases, with 9 bases between. Germline-derived CDR1 and CDR2 are KGHSH and LQKENI. The CDR3 sequence is CASSGGGYEQYF. CDR3 sequence (DNA): TGTGCCAGCTCCGGGGGTGGCTACGAGCAGTACTTC.

The V gene is TRBV10-3, the J gene TRBJ2-7, with 11 nucleotides matching TRBD2. With 5 bases clipped from V and 0 bases from J, the junction kept 6 bases outside the gene matches. The germline V gene encodes CDR1 ENHRY and CDR2 SYGVKD. This CDR3 comprises 16 residues. Here the CDR3 reads CAISKTSGGLSYEQYF. The CDR3 bases are TGTGCCATCAGTAAAACTAGCGGGGGACTCTCCTACGAGCAGTACTTC.

The J gene is TRBJ2-5, the V gene TRBV10-2; 8 nucleotides align to TRBD2. Trimming cost V 7 bases and J 5 bases; bases outside gene matches: 12. Per germline, CDR1 WSHSY and CDR2 SAAADI. The CDR3 sequence is 15 residues long. CDR3 sequence (DNA): TGCGCCAGCATCGAGACCGGGGGGGCGGGGGAGACCCAGTACTTC. Translated: CASIETGGAGETQYF.

The rearrangement links TRBV19 to TRBJ2-1, with 11 bases identical to TRBD2. In germline, CDR1 is LNHDA, CDR2 SQIVND (reference sequence). The CDR3 is made up of 16 amino acids. V was clipped by 4 bases and J by 7 bases; unmatched bases: 9. The CDR3 sequence is CASSTSIAGGLNEQFF. CDR3 nucleotides: TGTGCCAGTAGTACCTCCATAGCGGGGGGGCTAAATGAGCAGTTCTTC.

This clone came up a few times. V gene TRBV20-1 combines with J gene TRBJ1-6; D perhaps matches TRBD1 (6 bases). Trimming pared 3 bases from V and 7 bases from J, leaving 19 bases between. CDR3 size: 16 residues. Germline assignment: CDR1 DFQATT and CDR2 SNEGSKA (reference sequence). CDR3 in amino acids: CSASPPTGQQNSPLHF. In nucleotides, the CDR3 is TGCAGTGCTAGTCCCCCGACAGGACAGCAAAATTCACCCCTCCACTTT.

This clone appeared a few times. The genes are TRBV19 and TRBJ2-2; 11 positions match TRBD1. Unmatched junction bases numbered 4, after V lost 6 bases and J lost 4 bases. CDR3 size: 15 residues. Germline loops: CDR1 LNHDA, CDR2 SQIVND (reference sequence). CDR3 amino acids: CASRSDRGLTGELFF. DNA of the CDR3: TGTGCCAGTAGATCGGACAGGGGGCTCACCGGGGAGCTGTTTTTT. Complete variable domain (other parts from reference TRBV19 and TRBJ2-2): DGGITQSPKYLFRKEGQNVTLSCEQNLNHDAMYWYRQDPGQGLRLIYYSQIVNDFQKGDIAEGYSVSREKKESFPLTVTSAQKNPTAFYLCASRSDRGLTGELFFGEGSRLTVL.

This chain uses TRBV3-1 (or the pseudogene TRBV3-2) with TRBJ1-2, with 8 bases that match TRBD1. From germline, CDR1 is LGHDT and CDR2 YNNKEL (reference sequence). The J segment lost 7 bases and the V segment lost 4 bases, leaving 5 bases of the junction unmatched. This CDR3 has 13 residues. CDR3 loop: CASSPGGYGGYTF. The CDR3 DNA reads as TGTGCCAGCAGCCCAGGGGGCTACGGTGGCTACACCTTC.

The chain combines TRBV27 with TRBJ1-6; tentatively, D is TRBD1 (5 bases). The CDR3 has 16 residues. Trimming stripped 4 bases from V and 7 bases from J, with 17 bases between. Germline V gene lookup returns CDR1 MNHEY and CDR2 SMNVEV (reference sequence). In DNA, the CDR3 is TGTGCCAGCAGTTCCCTTCAGGGTTTTATGAATTCACCCCTCCACTTT. Its translation: CASSSLQGFMNSPLHF.

The rearrangement links TRBV10-1 to TRBJ2-7; 8 bases are a match to TRBD1. This CDR3 is built from 13 residues. Germline lookup yields CDR1 WNHNN and CDR2 SYGVQD (reference sequence). With 2 bases clipped from V and 4 bases from J, the junction kept 1 base outside the gene matches. CDR3 nucleotides: TGCGCCAGCAGTGAGCGACAGGGGTACGAGCAGTACTTC. This codes for CASSERQGYEQYF.

This clone was counted once. The rearrangement links TRBV7-9 to TRBJ1-2; possibly TRBD1 for D (5 bases). This CDR3 region has 19 residues. Between the trimmed V and J ends, which lost 5 bases and 3 bases, there was a span of 28 bases. CDR1 SEHNR and CDR2 FQNEAQ come from the germline V gene (reference sequence). CDR3 residues: CASSGWGDVTSRPHYGYTF. CDR3 DNA: TGTGCCAGCAGCGGATGGGGGGATGTCACGTCTCGACCACACTATGGCTACACCTTC.

The chain carries TRBV27 and TRBJ1-2, with unresolved D. From germline, CDR1 is MNHEY and CDR2 SMNVEV (reference sequence). CDR3 size: 16 residues. V lost 5 bases and J 7 bases, leaving 23 bases between the germline ends. CDR3: CASSPSWAGGIAGYTF. The CDR3 coding sequence is TGTGCCAGCAGTCCATCTTGGGCCGGAGGAATTGCTGGCTACACCTTC.

The chain has TRBV5-7 and TRBJ2-5; the match to TRBD2 covers 13 bases. TRBV5-7 is identified as an open reading frame with a role that is uncertain. CDR3 length: 15 residues. V was pared by 4 bases and J by 3 bases, with 3 bases of the junction left unmatched. CDR3 in DNA: TGTGCCAGCAGCGTAGGGACTAGCGGGGAAGAGACCCAGTACTTC. This gives the protein CASSVGTSGEETQYF.

The chain combines TRBV3-1 (or the pseudogene TRBV3-2) with TRBJ1-1, with a possible D match to TRBD1 (6 bases). CDR3 length equals 16 residues. Trimming stripped 2 bases from V and 1 base from J, with 14 bases between. Germline lookup yields CDR1 LGHDT and CDR2 YNNKEL (reference sequence). In DNA form, the CDR3 reads TGTGCCAGCAGCCAAACGACGCCAGGGGCGAACACTGAAGCTTTCTTT. Translating it yields CASSQTTPGANTEAFF.

The chain is built from TRBV5-1 and TRBJ1-2, with 11 nucleotides matching TRBD1. Germline V gene sequence: CDR1 SGHRS, CDR2 YFSETQ. The ends lost 3 bases at V and 1 base at J; junction bases unmatched: 5. The CDR3 spans 16 residues. This CDR3 is CASSSGQGAFNYGYTF. As DNA, the CDR3 is TGCGCCAGCAGCTCCGGACAGGGGGCTTTTAACTATGGCTACACCTTC.

The chain employs TRBV5-6 and TRBJ2-7; a possible D gene is TRBD1 (6 bases). Germline V gene lookup returns CDR1 SGHDT and CDR2 YYEEEE. This CDR3 has 13 residues. V lost 0 bases and J 5 bases, leaving 9 bases between the germline ends. The CDR3 bases are TGTGCCAGCAGCTTGGGCTCAGGGGACGAGCAGTACTTC. As protein: CASSLGSGDEQYF.

The V and J genes are TRBV11-3 and TRBJ2-3, with 8 bases fitting TRBD2. V dropped 5 bases and J dropped 3; count of bases not matched to a gene: 7. The CDR3 runs to 15 residues. Germline V gene lookup returns CDR1 SGHNT and CDR2 YENEEA. CDR3 nucleotides: TGTGCCAGCAGCCATGGGACTAGAATAACAGATACGCAGTATTTT. Translation: CASSHGTRITDTQYF.

This clone was counted once. The chain uses TRBV3-1 (or the pseudogene TRBV3-2) and TRBJ1-2; the D is unclear. Germline CDR1 is LGHDT and CDR2 is YNNKEL (reference sequence). V lost 1 base, J lost 7 bases, and 7 bases lay in between. This CDR3 has 12 residues. CDR3 DNA sequence: TGTGCCAGCAGCCAAGTTCACGGTGGCTACACCTTC. It encodes CASSQVHGGYTF.

The V call is TRBV7-9, the J call TRBJ1-1; D is ambiguous. Per the germline V gene, CDR1 is SEHNR and CDR2 is FQNEAQ (reference sequence). This CDR3 is 13 amino acids long. Trimming pared 1 base from V and 11 bases from J, leaving 14 bases between. The CDR3 is CASSLVGTFVAFF. CDR3 nucleotides: TGTGCCAGCAGCTTAGTGGGCACCTTCGTGGCTTTCTTT.

This chain uses TRBV9 with TRBJ1-1, with D hard to call. CDR3 size: 13 residues. Germline CDR1 reads SGDLS; CDR2 reads YYNGEE. Trimming left V 0 bases short and J 9 bases short, with 12 bases between. This chain's CDR3 is CASSVVAENQAFF. CDR3 DNA sequence: TGTGCCAGCAGCGTAGTGGCGGAGAACCAAGCTTTCTTT.

This clone was observed a single time. The J gene is TRBJ1-4, the V gene TRBV30, with a possible D match to TRBD1 (5 bases). CDR1 and CDR2 from the germline V gene are GTSNPN and SVGIG (reference sequence). The germline V and J ends were trimmed by 4 bases and 8 bases, with 14 bases remaining between them. The CDR3 length is 13 residues. The CDR3 DNA reads as TGTGCCTGGAATACAGGCGAAAAAGAAAAACTGTTTTTT. This translates into CAWNTGEKEKLFF.

The chain is built from TRBV9 and TRBJ2-5, with 11 bases identical to TRBD2. The V gene end was trimmed by 0 bases and the J gene end by 4 bases; junction bases not matched to a gene: 11. The CDR3 spans 18 residues. Germline values: CDR1 SGDLS, CDR2 YYNGEE. For the CDR3, the DNA is TGTGCCAGCAGCGTAGAAGACGGGGTAGCGGGGGGGCGAGAGACCCAGTACTTC. Protein: CASSVEDGVAGGRETQYF.

The genes are TRBV2 and TRBJ1-1; D gene unclear. The CDR3 is 14 residues long. Germline values: CDR1 SNHLY, CDR2 FYNNEI. V lost 5 bases, J lost 2 bases, and 12 bases lay in between. CDR3 in DNA: TGTGCCAGCAGTCCCGGGAAGGGCAACACTGAAGCTTTCTTT. Amino acids: CASSPGKGNTEAFF.

The chain uses TRBV7-2 and TRBJ1-2, with D possibly matching TRBD1 (6 bases). The CDR3 has 15 amino acids. In germline, CDR1 is SGHTA, CDR2 FQGNSA. V lost 0 bases and J lost 2, with 10 bases in between. CDR3 in amino acids: CASSLATGPNYGYTF. In DNA, the CDR3 is TGTGCCAGCAGCTTAGCGACAGGCCCCAACTATGGCTACACCTTC.

V and J are TRBV5-1 and TRBJ2-1, with a tentative D call TRBD1 (6 bases). The germline V and J ends were trimmed by 0 bases and 1 base, with 14 bases remaining between them. This CDR3 region has 17 residues. Germline V gene lookup returns CDR1 SGHRS and CDR2 YFSETQ. The CDR3 DNA sequence: TGCGCCAGCAGCTTGGAGGGGGTGGTTTTTTCCTACAATGAGCAGTTCTTC. This codes for CASSLEGVVFSYNEQFF.

The chain joins TRBV3-1 (or the pseudogene TRBV3-2) to TRBJ1-1; D is possibly TRBD1 (5 bases). The CDR3 contains 15 residues. Trimming stripped 4 bases from V and 4 bases from J, with 16 bases between. Germline assignment: CDR1 LGHDT and CDR2 YNNKEL (reference sequence). CDR3 loop: CASSPLWGVGTEAFF. In nucleotides, the CDR3 is TGTGCCAGCAGCCCCCTCTGGGGGGTGGGCACTGAAGCTTTCTTT.

The chain employs TRBV29-1 and TRBJ1-1; TRBD1 might be the D (6 bases). V shed 5 bases and J shed 4 bases, with 11 bases lying between them. Germline V gives CDR1 SQVTM, CDR2 ANQGSEA. CDR3 length equals 12 residues. The CDR3 DNA reads as TGCAGCGTTACAGGGTCGGGCACTGAAGCTTTCTTT. Amino acids: CSVTGSGTEAFF.

This rearrangement joins TRBV19 to TRBJ1-4, with D tentatively TRBD1 (6 bases). Trimming stripped 10 bases from V and 7 bases from J, with 16 bases between. Germline V lookup: CDR1 LNHDA, CDR2 SQIVND (reference sequence). The CDR3 sequence is 13 residues long. The CDR3 nucleotides are TGTGCCACCGAAGACAGGCAGGGTGAAAAACTGTTTTTT. It is translated as CATEDRQGEKLFF.

The chain recombines TRBV5-6 with TRBJ1-1; perhaps TRBD1 as D (6 bases). The CDR3 loop spans 14 amino acids. The germline V gene encodes CDR1 SGHDT and CDR2 YYEEEE. V was trimmed by 4 bases and J by 1 base, leaving 11 bases between them. In DNA form, the CDR3 reads TGTGCCAGCAGCCGGGGGGCGAGGAACACTGAAGCTTTCTTT. Protein: CASSRGARNTEAFF.

The count of this clone is one. The CDR3 loop is CASSQGTGGTHEQYF. CDR3 in DNA: TGTGCCAGCAGCCAGGGCACCGGGGGAACCCACGAGCAGTACTTC. J is TRBJ2-7 and V is TRBV3-1 (or the pseudogene TRBV3-2); the D gene is possibly TRBD2 (6 bases). Germline lookup yields CDR1 LGHDT and CDR2 YNNKEL (reference sequence). This CDR3 is built from 15 residues. V shed 3 bases and J shed 5 bases, with 17 bases lying between them.